Listed below are T cell receptor beta chains from one sample, sequenced in a study of human T cells and chemical hapten exposure. TCRdb called the RACE reads again in MiXCR, with one record for every CDR3 protein. The table has more than 70,000 distinct CDR3 sequences, about 8.6% seen once. What was sequenced was whole blood. These receptors originate from a female donor in good health. Some clones in this sample may be carry-over from other donors' samples. The CDR3 runs from the conserved cysteine through the conserved F or W. D genes are given only for firm matches. Clone size is not always given. Where it is, it says once, few, many or a class for expanded clones.

clone_size d_call j_call v_call cdr3_nt cdr3_aa
many - TRBJ2-3 TRBV7-2 TGTGCCAGCAGCTTAGGGGTAGCTAGCACAGATACGCAGTATTTT CASSLGVASTDTQYF
many TRBD1 TRBJ2-2 TRBV14 TGTGCCAGCAGCAGAACAGGGGATGTAGGCGGGGAGCTGTTTTTT CASSRTGDVGGELFF
many - TRBJ2-2 TRBV14 TGTGCCAGCAGCCAAGATCGGAGGCCGAACACCGGGGAGCTGTTTTTT CASSQDRRPNTGELFF
few TRBD2 TRBJ2-3 TRBV2 TGTGCCAGCACTGGGACTAGCGGCACAGATACGCAGTATTTT CASTGTSGTDTQYF
- TRBD2 TRBJ2-1 TRBV7-9 TGTGCCAGCAGCGGAGGGTTAGTAGCGGGTCTCAATGAGCAGTTCTTC CASSGGLVAGLNEQFF
few TRBD2 TRBJ2-1 TRBV12-3/TRBV12-4 TGTGCCAGCAGTTCTCTGGGGGGAGGGAGCTCCTACAATGAGCAGTTCTTC CASSSLGGGSSYNEQFF
many - TRBJ2-3 TRBV12-5 TGTGCTAGTGGTCCACCGGGAGCCGCTAGCACAGATACGCAGTATTTT CASGPPGAASTDTQYF
- - TRBJ2-1 TRBV2 TGTGCCAGCAGTGAGGCTGGGGGTCCCTACAATGAGCAGTTCTTC CASSEAGGPYNEQFF
few TRBD1 TRBJ2-3 TRBV5-1 TGCGCCAGCAGCTTGTACGGCAGGGGGACAGATACGCAGTATTTT CASSLYGRGTDTQYF
many TRBD2 TRBJ2-5 TRBV28 TGTGCCAGCAGACCCGGCGGGAGAGAAGAGACCCAGTACTTC CASRPGGREETQYF
many TRBD2 TRBJ2-1 TRBV30 TGTGCCTGGAGGACTAGCGGGAGTATGGATGAGCAGTTCTTC CAWRTSGSMDEQFF
few - TRBJ1-2 TRBV29-1 TGCAGCGTTGAAGAAGGGTCTGGGGGGTTCATTGGCTACACCTTC CSVEEGSGGFIGYTF
few TRBD1 TRBJ1-5 TRBV6-2/TRBV6-3 TGTGCCAGCAGTTACTCGACAGGGGACAGCAATCAGCCCCAGCATTTT CASSYSTGDSNQPQHF
- TRBD1 TRBJ2-3 TRBV28 TGTGCCAGTCGGGACAGGGGGCGCAGCGCAGATACGCAGTATTTT CASRDRGRSADTQYF
many - TRBJ2-7 TRBV20-1 TGCAGTGCAACGACTCCGAGCTCCTACGAGCAGTACTTC CSATTPSSYEQYF
- TRBD1 TRBJ2-7 TRBV12-5 TGTGCTAGTGGTTTGTTAACAGGGGAGCTACGCGAGCAGTACTTC CASGLLTGELREQYF
few - TRBJ1-4 TRBV5-1 TGCGCCAGCAGCGAAGGGGACGAACTGTTTTTT CASSEGDELFF
few TRBD2 TRBJ2-7 TRBV5-1 TGCGCCAGCAGCGGACTAGCTAACGAGCAGTACTTC CASSGLANEQYF
- - TRBJ2-3 TRBV28 TGTGCCAGCCTCTTCCCGAATTCTAGCACAGATACGCAGTATTTT CASLFPNSSTDTQYF
- - TRBJ2-6 TRBV5-1 TGCGCCAGCAGCCTCCTCCTACGGGCTGGGGCCAACGTCCTGACTTTC CASSLLLRAGANVLTF
few - TRBJ1-1 TRBV10-3 TGTGCCATCAGTGAGTCAGGGGCCATGAACACTGAAGCTTTCTTT CAISESGAMNTEAFF
- - TRBJ2-7 TRBV23-1 TGCGCCAGCACCAAGGTTTTGAAGTCCCACGAGCAGTACTTC CASTKVLKSHEQYF
many - TRBJ2-7 TRBV28 TGTGCCAGCAGTTTACTGAACAGTCCTTACGAGCAGTACTTC CASSLLNSPYEQYF
few - TRBJ2-7 TRBV19 TGTGCCAGTAGTAGCCCGTCCTACGAGCAGTACTTC CASSSPSYEQYF
few - TRBJ2-4 TRBV20-1 TGCAGTGCAAGACTGGCTATAGCCAAAAACATTCAGTACTTC CSARLAIAKNIQYF
- - TRBJ2-5 TRBV6-6 TGTGCCAGCAGTTACGCCAGAGTAGAGACCCAGTACTTC CASSYARVETQYF
many - TRBJ1-1 TRBV15 TGTGCCACCAGCTCTACTAGGAACACTGAAGCTTTCTTT CATSSTRNTEAFF
many TRBD2 TRBJ2-1 TRBV20-1 TGCAGTGCGCAAAAGACTAGCGGGAGTAGAGATGAGCAGTTCTTC CSAQKTSGSRDEQFF
- - TRBJ2-1 TRBV5-1 TGCGCCAGCAGCTTTGGAGGGAGCTCCTACAATGAGCAGTTCTTC CASSFGGSSYNEQFF
many - TRBJ2-1 TRBV5-6 TGTGCCAGCAGCCCCAGGGACGGGTTAGGTGAGCAGTTCTTC CASSPRDGLGEQFF
- TRBD2 TRBJ2-5 TRBV3-1 TGTGCCAGCAGCCAAGATCCACCGAGACTAGCGGCAGAGACCCAGTACTTC CASSQDPPRLAAETQYF
few - TRBJ2-1 TRBV6-2/TRBV6-3 TGTGCCAGCAGCTTCTCGGGGTATGAGCAGTTCTTC CASSFSGYEQFF
- TRBD2 TRBJ2-1 TRBV20-1 TGCAGTGCCCTCAGGCTAGCGGGAGTTGAGCAGTTCTTC CSALRLAGVEQFF
- TRBD2 TRBJ2-7 TRBV24-1 TGTGCCACCAGTGACGTCCTAACTAGCGGGAGGGCCTTAGGCTACGAGCAGTACTTC CATSDVLTSGRALGYEQYF
few - TRBJ2-5 TRBV7-7 TGTGCCAGCAGCCGGACCGGGCCCTTGGGGGAGACCCAGTACTTC CASSRTGPLGETQYF
- TRBD1 TRBJ1-5 TRBV12-3/TRBV12-4 TGTGCCAGCAGTTTAACCGGACAGGGAGGGAATCAGCCCCAGCATTTT CASSLTGQGGNQPQHF
many - TRBJ2-2 TRBV10-3 TGTGCCATCAGTGAGCCCCAGGGGACATTCGCGAACACCGGGGAGCTGTTTTTT CAISEPQGTFANTGELFF
- - TRBJ1-2 TRBV5-1 TGCGCCAGCAGCTCGGATATCAGGGGTTATGGCTACACCTTC CASSSDIRGYGYTF
- - TRBJ2-5 TRBV5-1 TGCGCCAGCAGCTTGGTCCAGGCCGCAGTCCAAGAGACCCAGTACTTC CASSLVQAAVQETQYF
few TRBD2 TRBJ2-3 TRBV27 TGTGCCAGCAGGACTAGCGGGACAGATACGCAGTATTTT CASRTSGTDTQYF
- - TRBJ2-7 TRBV5-4 TGTGCCAGCAGCTTGCAGGGTAGTAGTTTCGGTCGGGAGCAGTACTTC CASSLQGSSFGREQYF
few - TRBJ1-6 TRBV20-1 TGCAGTCCACGTCGGGGGGGAGGAGGTTCACCCCTCCACTTT CSPRRGGGGSPLHF
many - TRBJ2-1 TRBV4-3 TGCGCCAGCAGCCCCGACAGGTACAATGAGCAGTTCTTC CASSPDRYNEQFF
many - TRBJ2-3 TRBV29-1 TGCAGCGCGAGCCCGGGAGATACGCAGTATTTT CSASPGDTQYF
many - TRBJ2-1 TRBV5-1 TGCGCCAGCAGCCCTTGGCCTGACAGAAGCTCCTACAATGAGCAGTTCTTC CASSPWPDRSSYNEQFF
few TRBD2 TRBJ2-3 TRBV9 TGTGCCAGCAGCGCGGCCGGGGGGACGGTCACAGATACGCAGTATTTT CASSAAGGTVTDTQYF
- - TRBJ2-6 TRBV5-1 TGCGCCAGCAGCTGGCCCGTCTCTGGGGCCAACGTCCTGACTTTC CASSWPVSGANVLTF
many - TRBJ2-1 TRBV4-1 TGCGCCAGCAGCCAAGAAGTCATTGAAGCTTACAATGAGCAGTTCTTC CASSQEVIEAYNEQFF